The present entry profiles one TCR beta chain with its context. Donors were systemically healthy Caucasian individuals from Russia aged roughly 6 to 100 years. The V gene end was trimmed by 4 bases and the J gene end by 4 bases; junction bases not matched to a gene: 5. The CDR3 loop spans 14 amino acids. CDR1 is ENHRY and CDR2 is SYGVKD in the germline V gene. Then a second PCR, running about 6 to 12 cycles, was carried out with a sample-barcoded 5' primer and a J-beta primer mix. TCRdb re-called the 5' RACE reads with MiXCR, one entry per CDR3 protein. The sample comprises around 780,000 distinct CDR3 sequences, around 25% of which are singletons, and over 2.5% rests with the top ten. The data stem from a study of blood T cells in healthy people across ages. These data are also associated with another study on T cells of mothers and their children. This second study notes: Sequencing got over 9 million TCR beta CDR3 reads from each mother and approximately 3 million from each child. Pairs that are related and pairs that are unrelated have TCR recombination output shaped similarly by thymic selection.

The chain recombines TRBV10-3 with TRBJ2-7, with 9 positions matching TRBD1. The TCR comes from a boy younger than 18 in good health. The sequenced sample consisted of blood. CDR3 nucleotide sequence: TGTGCCATCAGTGCTGGACAGGGGAGATACGAGCAGTACTTC. As protein: CAISAGQGRYEQYF.